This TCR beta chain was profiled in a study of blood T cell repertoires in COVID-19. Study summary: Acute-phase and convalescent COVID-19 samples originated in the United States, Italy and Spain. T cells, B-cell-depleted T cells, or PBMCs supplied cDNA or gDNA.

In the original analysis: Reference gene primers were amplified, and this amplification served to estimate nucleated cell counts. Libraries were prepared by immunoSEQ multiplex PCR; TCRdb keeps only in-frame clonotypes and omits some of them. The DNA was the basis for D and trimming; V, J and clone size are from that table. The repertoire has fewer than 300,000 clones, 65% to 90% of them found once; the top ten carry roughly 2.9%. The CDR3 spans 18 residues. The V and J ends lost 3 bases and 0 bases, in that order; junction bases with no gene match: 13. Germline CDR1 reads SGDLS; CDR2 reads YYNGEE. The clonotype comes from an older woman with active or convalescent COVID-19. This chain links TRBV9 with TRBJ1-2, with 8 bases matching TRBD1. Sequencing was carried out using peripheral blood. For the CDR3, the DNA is TGTGCCAGCAGCGCAGGACAGGGAGCCCCCCCTGCTAACTATGGCTACACCTTC. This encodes CASSAGQGAPPANYGYTF.